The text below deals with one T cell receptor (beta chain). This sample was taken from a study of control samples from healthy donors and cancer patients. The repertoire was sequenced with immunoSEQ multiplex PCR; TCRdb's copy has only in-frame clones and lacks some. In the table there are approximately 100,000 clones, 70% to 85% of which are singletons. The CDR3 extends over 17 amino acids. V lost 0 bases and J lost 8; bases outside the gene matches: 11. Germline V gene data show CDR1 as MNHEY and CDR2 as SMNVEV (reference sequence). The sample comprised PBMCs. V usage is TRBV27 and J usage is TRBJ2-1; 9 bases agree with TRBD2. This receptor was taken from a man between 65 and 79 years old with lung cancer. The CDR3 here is CASSLSIGRGGRHEQFF. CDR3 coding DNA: TGTGCCAGCAGTTTATCCATCGGGCGGGGGGGCCGCCATGAGCAGTTCTTC.